Listed below are T cell receptor beta chains from one sample, sequenced in a study of beta chain features in type 1 diabetes. Assay: immunoSEQ multiplex PCR; the TCRdb copy retains only in-frame clones and omits some. The sample carries 600,000 to 750,000 clones, 9.5% to 15% recorded once. The sample comprised naive CD4+ T cells from blood. These receptors came from a man aged 30-40 years with type 1 diabetes. Each CDR3 is given with its conserved first and last residue. The D gene is left open where the match is weak. Not all rows give a size; the values are once, few, many and, for expanded clones, a class.

TRBV6-1,-,few,TRBJ1-4,TGTGCCAGCAGTGCGACTTCCGGGCCCCTACTGCAGGCAACTAATGAAAAACTGTTTTTT,CASSATSGPLLQATNEKLFF
TRBV7-9,TRBD2,-,TRBJ2-1,TGTGCCAGCAGCCCCTTAGCAGCGGGGGACAATGAGCAGTTCTTC,CASSPLAAGDNEQFF
TRBV7-2,TRBD1,-,TRBJ1-2,TGTGCCAGCAGCAAGGACAGGGAACATGGCTACACCTTC,CASSKDREHGYTF
TRBV6-5,TRBD1,few,TRBJ1-2,TGTGCCAGCAGAGCCCGACAGGGATTAAACTATGGCTACACCTTC,CASRARQGLNYGYTF
TRBV6-1,TRBD1,-,TRBJ1-1,TGTGCCAGCAGTTTACAGGGGGTCGAGAACACTGAAGCTTTCTTT,CASSLQGVENTEAFF
TRBV5-4,-,-,TRBJ1-6,TGTGCCAGCAGCTTGGAGGGGGCCTATAATTCACCCCTCCACTTT,CASSLEGAYNSPLHF
TRBV6-5,-,few,TRBJ1-1,TGTGCCAGCAGTTACGGTGGGGCTGAAGCTTTCTTT,CASSYGGAEAFF
TRBV2,-,-,TRBJ2-3,TGTGCCAGCAAGGAGTCAGGGGACACAGATACGCAGTATTTT,CASKESGDTDTQYF
TRBV6-5,TRBD1,few,TRBJ2-7,TGTGCCAGCAGTTACAACCGGGACAGGTTCTACGAGCAGTACTTC,CASSYNRDRFYEQYF
TRBV5-4,-,-,TRBJ2-5,TGTGCCAGCAGCACGCGCACCCAAGAGACCCAGTACTTC,CASSTRTQETQYF
TRBV29-1,TRBD1,few,TRBJ2-5,TGCAGCGTCTCACAGGGGATCCAAGAGACCCAGTACTTC,CSVSQGIQETQYF
TRBV7-3,-,-,TRBJ2-1,TGTGCCAGCAGCTCATGGGGGTCAGAGGGCCACAATGAGCAGTTCTTC,CASSSWGSEGHNEQFF
TRBV20-1,-,-,TRBJ1-1,TGCAGTGCTAGAGATCGCAATGAAGCTTTCTTT,CSARDRNEAFF
TRBV29-1,TRBD2,few,TRBJ2-1,TGCAGCGTTGAAGATTCAACTAGCGGGGGGCAGAGTGAGCAGTTCTTC,CSVEDSTSGGQSEQFF